Below, 27 T cell receptor beta chains from the same sample are listed, as sequenced in a study of cytomegalovirus exposure and HLA in healthy donors. The PCR used 60 Vbeta and 13 Jbeta primers. Generated by immunoSEQ multiplex PCR, the TCRdb table keeps only in-frame clones and is missing some. The sample records about 160,000 clones, around 84% being singletons. Sample: PBMCs. The receptor source for this set is a boy aged 2-9 years in good health and CMV-seronegative.

The chain carries TRBV6-1 and TRBJ1-1; tentative D call: TRBD1 (6 bases). The CDR3 loop spans 10 amino acids. Trimming cost V 9 bases and J 8 bases, with 10 bases left between them. Germline V lookup: CDR1 MNHNS, CDR2 SASEGT. The CDR3 DNA sequence: TGTGCCAGTCCGGACAGAGAAGCTTTCTTT. Its translation is CASPDREAFF.

The chain combines TRBV15 with TRBJ2-5; D not resolved. The CDR3 sequence is 13 residues long. V was trimmed by 3 bases and J by 5 bases, leaving 10 bases between them. The germline gives CDR1 LNHNV, CDR2 YYDKDF (reference sequence). DNA of the CDR3: TGTGCCACCAGCAGGCGGCTCGCCGAGACCCAGTACTTC. This codes for CATSRRLAETQYF.

This chain uses TRBV27 with TRBJ1-5, with D possibly matching TRBD1 (5 bases). Trimming took off 5 bases at V and 11 bases at J, with 25 bases between the two ends. Per germline, CDR1 MNHEY and CDR2 SMNVEV (reference sequence). The CDR3 is 16 residues long. CDR3 nucleotides: TGTGCCAGCAGTGGGTCGGTCGGGGGGGGAATCAGTTCCCAGCATTTT. Protein: CASSGSVGGGISSQHF.

This clone was seen a single time. In DNA, the CDR3 is TGTGCCACCACCCCCGGGACAAAAAACACCGGGGAGCTGTTTTTT. Amino acid sequence: CATTPGTKNTGELFF. This chain links TRBV27 with TRBJ2-2; a possible D gene is TRBD1 (6 bases). Germline V gene data show CDR1 as MNHEY and CDR2 as SMNVEV (reference sequence). This CDR3 has 15 amino acids. Trimming left V 10 bases short and J 2 bases short, with 17 bases between.

The chain links TRBV2 to TRBJ1-5, with unresolved D. Per germline, CDR1 SNHLY and CDR2 FYNNEI. The CDR3 spans 13 residues. V lost 5 bases to trimming and J lost 4 bases, with 9 bases between them. The CDR3 nucleotides are TGTGCCAGCAGTAGAGGCAGTAATCAGCCCCAGCATTTT. As protein: CASSRGSNQPQHF.

The genes are TRBV5-6 and TRBJ2-5; the match to TRBD1 covers 11 bases. Germline lookup yields CDR1 SGHDT and CDR2 YYEEEE. V was pared by 0 bases and J by 7 bases, with 2 bases of the junction left unmatched. The CDR3 consists of 14 residues. DNA of the CDR3: TGTGCCAGCAGCTTGGAGGGACAGGGGGGGACCCAGTACTTC. Protein product: CASSLEGQGGTQYF. Full variable domain (remainder filled in from reference TRBV5-6 and TRBJ2-5): DAGVTQSPTHLIKTRGQQVTLRCSPKSGHDTVSWYQQALGQGPQFIFQYYEEEERQRGNFPDRFSGHQFPNYSSELNVNALLLGDSALYLCASSLEGQGGTQYFGPGTRLLVL.

The V and J genes are TRBV11-2 and TRBJ2-3, with D possibly matching TRBD1 (7 bases). V was cut by 1 base and J by 1 base, with 12 bases left in between. CDR1 is SGHAT, CDR2 FQNNGV, per germline. The CDR3 covers 16 residues. CDR3 protein: CASSLVGGTGTDTQYF. CDR3 nucleotide sequence: TGTGCCAGCAGCTTAGTTGGCGGGACAGGCACAGATACGCAGTATTTT.

This sequence joins TRBV7-9 and TRBJ2-3; D uncertain. The CDR3 is 13 residues long. Germline V gene lookup returns CDR1 SEHNR and CDR2 FQNEAQ (reference sequence). V was shortened by 4 bases and J by 2 bases, with 7 bases between the two germline ends. CDR3 protein: CASSSRHTDTQYF. CDR3 bases: TGTGCCAGCAGCTCTAGGCACACAGATACGCAGTATTTT.

The rearrangement joins TRBV19 to TRBJ2-1; D is possibly TRBD2 (7 bases). The CDR3 spans 13 residues. V was clipped by 6 bases and J by 8 bases, with 14 bases between them. Germline assignment: CDR1 LNHDA and CDR2 SQIVND (reference sequence). The CDR3 loop reads CASSGGPWHEQFF. In DNA form, the CDR3 reads TGTGCCAGTAGCGGGGGGCCTTGGCATGAGCAGTTCTTC.

In this sample, this clone turned up a few times. This chain links TRBV29-1 with TRBJ1-2; D uncertain. Germline lookup yields CDR1 SQVTM and CDR2 ANQGSEA. The CDR3 spans 13 residues. The V and J ends lost 4 bases and 0 bases respectively, with 9 bases between them. The CDR3 nucleotides read TGCAGCGTTGGAGGGTCACCTAACTATGGCTACACCTTC. Protein product: CSVGGSPNYGYTF.

CDR3 amino acids: CASSTPGGSTDTQYF. CDR3 nucleotide sequence: TGTGCCAGCTCTACCCCCGGGGGGAGCACAGATACGCAGTATTTT. The V call is TRBV28, the J call TRBJ2-3; 7 nucleotides agree with TRBD2. This CDR3 contains 15 residues. CDR1 is MDHEN and CDR2 is SYDVKM in the germline V gene. After removal of 8 bases from V and 0 bases from J, the junction contained 8 bases not matched to a gene.

The genes are TRBV5-1 and TRBJ1-2; D is possibly TRBD1 (5 bases). The germline V gene encodes CDR1 SGHRS and CDR2 YFSETQ. Deletions cut 3 bases from V and 8 bases from J, with 20 bases between. The CDR3 covers 15 residues. The CDR3 region is CASSSSLGLQRGYTF. The CDR3 nucleotides read TGCGCCAGCAGCTCGTCCTTGGGACTTCAGAGAGGCTACACCTTC.

The J gene is TRBJ2-1, the V gene TRBV10-3; 10 nucleotides match TRBD2. CDR1 ENHRY and CDR2 SYGVKD come from the germline V gene. The CDR3 covers 13 residues. Trimming cost V 5 bases and J 9 bases; bases outside gene matches: 4. CDR3 residues: CAISLAGVPEQFF. The CDR3 DNA sequence: TGTGCCATCAGTCTAGCGGGAGTTCCTGAGCAGTTCTTC.

The V call is TRBV5-8, the J call TRBJ2-7; 8 bases agree with TRBD1. The CDR3 contains 15 residues. Losses at the gene ends were 4 bases for V and 5 bases for J; bases not matched to a gene: 11. Germline values: CDR1 SGHTS, CDR2 YDEGEE. CDR3 nucleotide sequence: TGTGCCAGCAGCGTCTACAGGGGGTTAACGCACGAGCAGTACGTC. Its translation: CASSVYRGLTHEQYV.

The chain joins TRBV5-1 to TRBJ2-1, with D unresolved. This CDR3 contains 13 residues. V dropped 2 bases and J dropped 2 bases, with 5 bases sitting between them. The germline V gene has CDR1 SGHRS and CDR2 YFSETQ. The CDR3 reads CASSLNTYNEQFF. In nucleotides, the CDR3 is TGCGCCAGCAGCTTAAACACCTACAATGAGCAGTTCTTC.

The chain links TRBV5-1 to TRBJ2-3, with a tentative D call TRBD2 (7 bases). CDR3 length: 15 residues. V was pared by 5 bases and J by 5 bases, with 18 bases between. Germline V gene lookup returns CDR1 SGHRS and CDR2 YFSETQ. CDR3 bases: TGCGCCAGCAGACCACGAGGACAGCGGGGAGATACGCAGTATTTT. This sequence encodes CASRPRGQRGDTQYF.

The chain is built from TRBV18 and TRBJ1-5, with TRBD1 matching 8 bases. V dropped 3 bases and J dropped 7; count of bases not matched to a gene: 11. The CDR3 is 16 residues long. Germline loops: CDR1 KGHSH, CDR2 LQKENI. This chain's CDR3 is CASSPPPRDRYQPQHF. CDR3 DNA sequence: TGTGCCAGCTCACCGCCCCCCAGGGACAGGTACCAGCCCCAGCATTTT.

This clone was seen only a few times. The V gene is TRBV5-1, the J gene TRBJ2-7; possible D gene TRBD2, 9 bases. The V gene lost 4 bases and the J gene lost 3 bases, with 29 bases spanning the gap. The CDR3 covers 19 residues. CDR1 and CDR2 from the germline V gene are SGHRS and YFSETQ. The CDR3 DNA reads TGCGCCAGCAGCCCCTCAACAGGGGGAGGTAGCGGGAGACACTACGAGCAGTACTTC. Protein: CASSPSTGGGSGRHYEQYF.

The chain recombines TRBV29-1 with TRBJ2-3; 9 nucleotides line up with TRBD2. V shed 8 bases, J shed 0 bases, and the junction held 12 bases outside the gene matches. The CDR3 has 16 residues. From germline, CDR1 is SQVTM and CDR2 ANQGSEA. The CDR3 sequence: CSTTTRAGGSTDTQYF. CDR3 in DNA: TGCAGCACCACCACTAGGGCGGGGGGGAGCACAGATACGCAGTATTTT.

The V gene is TRBV19, the J gene TRBJ2-2, with a possible D match to TRBD1 (5 bases). V was trimmed by 10 bases and J by 0 bases, leaving 18 bases between them. Germline CDR1 is LNHDA and CDR2 is SQIVND (reference sequence). The CDR3 has 16 amino acids. Here the CDR3 reads CATFPDSSANTGELFF. The DNA for the CDR3 is TGTGCCACCTTTCCTGACAGCTCCGCGAACACCGGGGAGCTGTTTTTT.

The chain has TRBV30 and TRBJ1-5; D gene unclear. CDR3 length: 13 residues. CDR1 is GTSNPN, CDR2 SVGIG, per germline (reference sequence). Trimming pared 1 base from V and 4 bases from J, leaving 8 bases between. This CDR3 reads CAWSGADNQPQHF. The CDR3 bases are TGTGCCTGGAGTGGGGCAGATAATCAGCCCCAGCATTTT.

V and J are TRBV27 and TRBJ2-2; maybe TRBD2 (5 bases). Germline loops: CDR1 MNHEY, CDR2 SMNVEV (reference sequence). V was clipped by 5 bases and J by 1 base, with 14 bases between them. The CDR3 totals 16 residues. The CDR3 bases are TGTGCCAGCAGTGCATCCCTCAGCGGGAACACCGGGGAGCTGTTTTTT. Translated, it gives CASSASLSGNTGELFF.

The chain recombines TRBV5-1 with TRBJ1-3; no clear D gene. This CDR3 contains 16 residues. The germline V gene has CDR1 SGHRS and CDR2 YFSETQ. V shed 0 bases and J shed 0 bases, with 10 bases lying between them. The CDR3 DNA sequence: TGCGCCAGCAGCTTGGCGCAGGCTTCCTCTGGAAACACCATATATTTT. Encoded protein: CASSLAQASSGNTIYF.

V usage is TRBV15 and J usage is TRBJ2-1, with TRBD2 identical over 14 bases. The germline V gene has CDR1 LNHNV and CDR2 YYDKDF (reference sequence). V was clipped by 10 bases and J by 7 bases; unmatched bases: 6. The CDR3 totals 14 residues. For the CDR3, the DNA is TGTGCCATAAAGACTAGCGGGAGGGGTAATGAGCAGTTCTTC. It yields the protein CAIKTSGRGNEQFF.

This sequence joins TRBV9 and TRBJ1-4; D ambiguous. Germline loops: CDR1 SGDLS, CDR2 YYNGEE. V was cut by 6 bases and J by 8 bases, with 14 bases left in between. The CDR3 is 13 amino acids. The CDR3 region has the DNA TGTGCCAGCACTTCGGGTGCGGAGGAAAAACTGTTTTTT. Translating it yields CASTSGAEEKLFF. The complete variable domain, with remaining parts taken from reference TRBV9 and TRBJ1-4, reads DSGVTQTPKHLITATGQRVTLRCSPRSGDLSVYWYQQSLDQGLQFLIQYYNGEERAKGNILERFSAQQFPDLHSELNLSSLELGDSALYFCASTSGAEEKLFFGSGTQLSVL.

The rearrangement uses TRBV7-9 and TRBJ2-5; TRBD1 aligns across 10 bases. Per germline, CDR1 SEHNR and CDR2 FQNEAQ (reference sequence). The length of the CDR3 is 18 residues. After removal of 4 bases from V and 1 base from J, the junction contained 12 bases not matched to a gene. CDR3 sequence: CASSSGQGEWGLQETQYF. The CDR3 region has the DNA TGTGCCAGCAGCTCCGGACAGGGGGAGTGGGGCCTCCAAGAGACCCAGTACTTC.

This clone was seen a single time. J is TRBJ2-3 and V is TRBV25-1, with D possibly being TRBD2 (8 bases). The V gene's germline CDR1 is MGHDK and CDR2 SYGVNS. CDR3 length equals 17 residues. The germline V and J ends were trimmed by 5 bases and 1 base, with 19 bases remaining between them. The CDR3 sequence is CASSFSGGQGGTDTQYF. CDR3 DNA: TGTGCCAGCAGTTTCTCGGGGGGGCAGGGGGGCACAGATACGCAGTATTTT.